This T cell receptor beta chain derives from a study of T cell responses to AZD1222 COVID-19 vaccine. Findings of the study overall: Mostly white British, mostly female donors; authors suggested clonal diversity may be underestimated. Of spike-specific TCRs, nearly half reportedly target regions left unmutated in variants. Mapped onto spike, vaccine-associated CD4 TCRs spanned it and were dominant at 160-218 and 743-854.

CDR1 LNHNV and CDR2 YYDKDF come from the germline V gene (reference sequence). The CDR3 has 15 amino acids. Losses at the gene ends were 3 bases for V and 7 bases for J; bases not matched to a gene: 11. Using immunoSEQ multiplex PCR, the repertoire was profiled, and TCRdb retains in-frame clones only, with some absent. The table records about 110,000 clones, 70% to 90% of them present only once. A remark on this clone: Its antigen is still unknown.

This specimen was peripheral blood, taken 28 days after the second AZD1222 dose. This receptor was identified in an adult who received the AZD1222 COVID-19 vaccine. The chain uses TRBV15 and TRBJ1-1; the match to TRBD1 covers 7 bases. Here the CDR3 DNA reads TGTGCCACCAGCAGCGGAGGTAGGGGGCTAGGTGAAGCTTTCTTT. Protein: CATSSGGRGLGEAFF.